This TCR beta chain was identified in a study of persistence of HIV-infected CD4 T cells. This was the immunoSEQ version 4 assay in survey mode. Only in-frame clones appear in the TCRdb table, and some are missing; sequencing was by immunoSEQ multiplex PCR. This table holds around 39,000 clones, 89% found once. Anti-CD3/anti-CD28 beads served as a nonspecific positive control stimulus. Sorting of responding CD4+ T cells relied on upregulated CD40 ligand together with CD69. CD8-depleted PBMCs were stimulated about 19 hours with anti-CD28/CD49d costimulation, CD40-blocking antibody and enfuvirtide. Germline lookup yields CDR1 SGHRS and CDR2 YFSETQ. This CDR3 spans 14 amino acids. V gave up 0 bases and J gave up 13 bases, with 16 bases separating them. Concerning this clone itself: The antigen is undetermined.

The specimen comprised CD4+ T cells sorted from PBMCs after roughly 19-hour stimulation, sampled from a patient who received antiretroviral therapy. The chain uses TRBV5-1 and TRBJ1-4, with D perhaps matching TRBD1 (5 bases). The receptor was derived from an adult man with HIV who was CMV-seropositive. CDR3 nucleotide sequence: TGCGCCAGCAGCTTGGACGGTGCAACTAGGGGACTGTTTTTT. Its translation: CASSLDGATRGLFF. Together with reference TRBV5-1 and TRBJ1-4, the CDR3 gives the full variable domain: KAGVTQTPRYLIKTRGQQVTLSCSPISGHRSVSWYQQTPGQGLQFLFEYFSETQRNKGNFPGRFSGRQFSNSRSEMNVSTLELGDSALYLCASSLDGATRGLFFGSGTQLSVL.